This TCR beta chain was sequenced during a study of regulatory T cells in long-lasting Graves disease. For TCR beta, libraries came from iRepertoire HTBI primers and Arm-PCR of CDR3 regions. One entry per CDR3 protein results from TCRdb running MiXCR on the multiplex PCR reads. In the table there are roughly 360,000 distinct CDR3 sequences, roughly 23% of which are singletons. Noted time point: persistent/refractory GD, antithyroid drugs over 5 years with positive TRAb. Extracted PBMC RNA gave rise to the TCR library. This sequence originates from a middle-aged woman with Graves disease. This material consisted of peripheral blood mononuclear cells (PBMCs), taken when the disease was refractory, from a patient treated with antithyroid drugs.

The CDR3 protein is CASSPVSGSTDTQYF. The CDR3 coding sequence is TGTGCCAGCAGCCCTGTAAGCGGGAGCACAGATACGCAGTATTTT. The chain couples TRBV11-2 to TRBJ2-3, with a possible D match to TRBD2 (6 bases). From germline, CDR1 is SGHAT and CDR2 FQNNGV. This CDR3 comprises 15 residues. The V end was cut by 5 bases, the J end by 0 bases, with 12 bases between.